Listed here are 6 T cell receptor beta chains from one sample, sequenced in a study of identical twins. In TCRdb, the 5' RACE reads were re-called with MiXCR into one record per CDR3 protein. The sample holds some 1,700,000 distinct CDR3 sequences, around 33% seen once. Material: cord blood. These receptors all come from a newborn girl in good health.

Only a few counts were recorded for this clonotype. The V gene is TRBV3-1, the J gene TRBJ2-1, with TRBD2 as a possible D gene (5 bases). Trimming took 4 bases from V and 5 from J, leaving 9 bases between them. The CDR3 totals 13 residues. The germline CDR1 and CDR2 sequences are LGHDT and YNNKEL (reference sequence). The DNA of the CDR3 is TGTGCCAGCAGCCTCCGGGAAGACAATGAGCAGTTCTTC. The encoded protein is CASSLREDNEQFF.

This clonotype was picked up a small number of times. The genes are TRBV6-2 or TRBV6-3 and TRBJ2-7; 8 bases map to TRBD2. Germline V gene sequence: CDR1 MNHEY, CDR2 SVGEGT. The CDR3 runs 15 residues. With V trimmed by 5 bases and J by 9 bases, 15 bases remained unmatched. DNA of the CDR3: TGTGCCAGCAGTAAAACTGACGGGAGGGCCGAGGGGCAGTACTTC. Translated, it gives CASSKTDGRAEGQYF.

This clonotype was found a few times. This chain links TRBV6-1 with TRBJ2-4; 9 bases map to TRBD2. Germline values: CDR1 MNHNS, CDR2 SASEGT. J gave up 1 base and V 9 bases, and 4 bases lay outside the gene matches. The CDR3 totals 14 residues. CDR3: CASRSGGAKNIQYF. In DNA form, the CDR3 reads TGTGCCAGTAGGAGCGGGGGGGCCAAAAACATTCAGTACTTC.

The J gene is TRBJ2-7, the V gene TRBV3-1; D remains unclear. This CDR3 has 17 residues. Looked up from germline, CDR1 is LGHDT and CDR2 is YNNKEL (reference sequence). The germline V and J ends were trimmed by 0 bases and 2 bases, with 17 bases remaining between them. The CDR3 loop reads CASSQEPFAAQTYEQYF. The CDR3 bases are TGTGCCAGCAGCCAAGAGCCCTTTGCGGCGCAAACCTACGAGCAGTACTTC.

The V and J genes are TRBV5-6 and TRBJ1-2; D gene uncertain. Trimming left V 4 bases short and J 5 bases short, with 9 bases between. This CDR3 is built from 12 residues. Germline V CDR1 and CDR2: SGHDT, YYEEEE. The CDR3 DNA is TGTGCCAGCAGCGGTTACAAATATGGCTACACCTTC. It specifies CASSGYKYGYTF.

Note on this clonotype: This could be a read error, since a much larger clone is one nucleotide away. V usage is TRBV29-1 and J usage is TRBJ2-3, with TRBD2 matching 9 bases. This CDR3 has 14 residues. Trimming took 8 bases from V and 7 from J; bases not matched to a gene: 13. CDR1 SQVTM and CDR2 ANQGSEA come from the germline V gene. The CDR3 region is CSFVGGRGANTQYF. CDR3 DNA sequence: TGCAGCTTTGTCGGCGGGAGGGGAGCAAATACGCAGTATTTT.